The clone carrying this T cell receptor beta chain was observed at least ten times. Antigen unknown. These data come from a study of metastatic and nonmetastatic thyroid tumors. Notes on the study in general: The study reportedly found significantly higher TCR beta diversity in malignant thyroid tumors than benign nodules, in blood and tumor.

Not a single patient had been given any form of treatment at any point before undergoing thyroid surgery. Looked up from germline, CDR1 is MGHRA and CDR2 is YSYEKL. This CDR3 is 14 amino acids long. The trim removed 7 bases at V and 7 bases at J, leaving 11 bases unmatched. TCRdb re-processed the PCR reads through MiXCR. The sample shows 80,000 to 85,000 clones, roughly an eighth of them seen only once. The specimen sequenced was tumor tissue. The sequence was collected from a female donor with papillary thyroid cancer or a benign thyroid nodule (not recorded which). Some clones in this sample may be carry-over from other donors' samples. The J gene is TRBJ1-2, the V gene TRBV4-1; TRBD1 matches at 8 bases. CDR3 DNA sequence: TGCGCCAGCACAACCGGACAGGGAACCCCTGGCTACACCTTC. This sequence encodes CASTTGQGTPGYTF.